A few counts support the clone carrying this TCR beta chain. TCRdb processed the RT-PCR reads anew with MiXCR; each CDR3 protein has one entry. The table includes about a million distinct CDR3 sequences, 18% detected once. These data are taken from a study of patients and donors after allogeneic stem cell transplantation. Trimming stripped 0 bases from V and 7 bases from J, with 10 bases between. The germline V gene encodes CDR1 MGHRA and CDR2 YSYEKL. The CDR3 extends over 14 amino acids. This TCR came from a human donor who was either an allogeneic HSCT recipient or a stem cell or donor lymphocyte infusion donor (not recorded which). It is not recorded whose cells these are; they may come from a transplant donor. The specimen was blood, either unsorted or a sorted T cell fraction (not recorded which). The chain employs TRBV4-1 and TRBJ2-1, with D maybe TRBD2 (5 bases). The CDR3 region has the DNA TGCGCCAGCAGCCAAGATGGCGAGGGAAATGAGCAGTTCTTC. It encodes CASSQDGEGNEQFF.